The 23 T cell receptor beta chains below all came from one sample that was sequenced in a study of blood T cells in healthy people across ages. Using a J-beta primer mix together with a sample-barcoded 5' primer, a second PCR was run for roughly 6 to 12 cycles. TCRdb processed the 5' RACE reads anew with MiXCR; each CDR3 protein has one entry. This sample has around 990,000 distinct CDR3 sequences, with 30% to 40% found just once. The sequencing sample was made of blood. The receptor source for this set is a man aged 18 to 30 in good health.

The V call is TRBV6-5, the J call TRBJ2-2; D is uncertain. Germline V gives CDR1 MNHEY, CDR2 SVGAGI. Deletions cut 7 bases from V and 5 bases from J, with 11 bases between. The CDR3 loop spans 13 amino acids. The CDR3 DNA reads TGTGCCAGCAATCGCTACCCGACCGGGGAGCTGTTTTTT. Amino acid sequence: CASNRYPTGELFF.

This clonotype was seen only a few times. The chain combines TRBV3-1 with TRBJ2-3; D remains ambiguous. V lost 2 bases, J lost 0 bases, and 3 bases lay in between. The CDR3 covers 13 residues. CDR1 and CDR2 from the germline V gene are LGHDT and YNNKEL (reference sequence). CDR3 amino acids: CASSQYSTDTQYF. For the CDR3, the DNA is TGTGCCAGCAGCCAATACAGCACAGATACGCAGTATTTT.

This clonotype was observed at least ten times. The chain is built from TRBV2 and TRBJ2-3, with D tentatively TRBD2 (6 bases). Trimming pared 5 bases from V and 4 bases from J, leaving 16 bases between. The CDR3 totals 15 residues. Germline V gene sequence: CDR1 SNHLY, CDR2 FYNNEI. The CDR3 coding sequence is TGTGCCAGCAGTCCGGACTACCGTGTGGCAGATACGCAGTATTTT. It yields the protein CASSPDYRVADTQYF.

This sequence joins TRBV15 and TRBJ2-3; a possible D gene is TRBD1 (6 bases). Per germline, CDR1 LNHNV and CDR2 YYDKDF (reference sequence). Trimming pared 1 base from V and 2 bases from J, leaving 13 bases between. The CDR3 loop spans 16 amino acids. CDR3 DNA: TGTGCCACCAGCAGAGGCGACAGGCTCCCCACAGATACGCAGTATTTT. Its translation is CATSRGDRLPTDTQYF. The entire variable domain, with the rest obtained from reference TRBV15 and TRBJ2-3, is as follows: DAMVIQNPRYQVTQFGKPVTLSCSQTLNHNVMYWYQQKSSQAPKLLFHYYDKDFNNEADTPDNFQSRRPNTSFCFLDIRSPGLGDTAMYLCATSRGDRLPTDTQYFGPGTRLTVL.

The chain joins TRBV6-1 to TRBJ2-3; 9 bases are a match to TRBD2. The CDR3 consists of 18 residues. J gave up 1 base and V 5 bases, and 13 bases lay outside the gene matches. Germline CDR1 is MNHNS and CDR2 is SASEGT. The CDR3 DNA is TGTGCCAGCAGTAGAACCATTAGCGGGGGCCCGGGCACAGATACGCAGTATTTT. Residues: CASSRTISGGPGTDTQYF.

This chain uses TRBV12-3 or TRBV12-4 with TRBJ1-6, with unresolved D. This CDR3 region has 12 residues. V lost 11 bases, J lost 9 bases, and 14 bases lay in between. In DNA, the CDR3 is TGTGCCGGTAGTTTAGGCGTTTCACCCCTCCACTTT. Residues: CAGSLGVSPLHF.

This clonotype has a handful of counts. A read error may produce the germline difference seen at one junction end. The rearrangement links TRBV20-1 to TRBJ1-6; possibly TRBD1 for D (5 bases). The CDR3 covers 13 residues. The germline V gene encodes CDR1 DFQATT and CDR2 SNEGSKA (reference sequence). The CDR3 loop is CSARDQGNSPLHF. In nucleotides, the CDR3 is TGCAGTGCCAGAGATCAGGGTAATTCACCCCTCCACTTT.

V usage is TRBV4-1 and J usage is TRBJ2-1; 7 bases agree with TRBD2. Judging by the DNA end, TRBJ2-7 fits better; the J call may be wrong. The germline gives CDR1 MGHRA, CDR2 YSYEKL. The CDR3 contains 16 residues. The CDR3 here is CASSQEAGLSYNEQYF. CDR3 bases: TGCGCCAGCAGCCAAGAAGCGGGACTCTCCTACAATGAGCAGTACTTC.

V is TRBV6-1 and J is TRBJ2-3; 8 nucleotides agree with TRBD1. V trimming: 3 bases; J trimming: 2 bases; junction bases outside the gene matches: 4. Germline values: CDR1 MNHNS, CDR2 SASEGT. The CDR3 contains 15 residues. In nucleotides, the CDR3 is TGTGCCAGCAGTGATAGGGACAGGCACACAGATACGCAGTATTTT. It encodes CASSDRDRHTDTQYF.

The genes are TRBV5-1 and TRBJ2-7, with TRBD1 matching over 9 bases. Germline V gives CDR1 SGHRS, CDR2 YFSETQ. CDR3 length: 15 residues. Unmatched junction bases numbered 5, after V lost 4 bases and J lost 0 bases. The CDR3 DNA follows: TGCGCCAGCAGCAAACGGACAGGGGTCTCCTACGAGCAGTACTTC. Protein: CASSKRTGVSYEQYF.

The V and J genes are TRBV27 and TRBJ1-3; 7 bases map to TRBD1. The CDR3 consists of 18 residues. Trimming took 2 bases from V and 2 from J; bases not matched to a gene: 12. Germline V gene data show CDR1 as MNHEY and CDR2 as SMNVEV (reference sequence). The CDR3, as DNA: TGTGCCAGCAGTTTACAACTCCCCGACAGGGTAACTGGAAACACCATATATTTT. It translates to CASSLQLPDRVTGNTIYF.

This chain connects TRBV5-1 to TRBJ1-1, with unresolved D. Germline V gene lookup returns CDR1 SGHRS and CDR2 YFSETQ. This CDR3 region has 13 residues. Trimming cost V 6 bases and J 7 bases, with 16 bases left between them. CDR3 nucleotides: TGCGCCAGCACTCGGAGTTATGAAGGTGAAGCTTTCTTT. It is translated as CASTRSYEGEAFF.

To note about this clonotype: Relative to the germline gene, one junction end is altered; a read error may explain this. The chain uses TRBV5-1 and TRBJ2-7, with D unclear. This CDR3 has 12 amino acids. CDR1 and CDR2 (germline): SGHRS, YFSETQ. This chain's CDR3 is CASLNGYNEQYF. CDR3 in DNA: TGTGCCAGCCTCAATGGGTACAATGAGCAGTACTTC.

This clonotype was seen once. V is TRBV5-1 and J is TRBJ1-6; D is uncertain. Germline values: CDR1 SGHRS, CDR2 YFSETQ. The CDR3 loop spans 16 amino acids. Trimming took 4 bases from V and 5 from J, leaving 16 bases between them. CDR3 sequence (DNA): TGCGCCAGCAGCACCAACCCAAACCAGGATAATTCACCCCTCCACTTT. It encodes CASSTNPNQDNSPLHF. Filled out from reference TRBV5-1 and TRBJ1-6, the complete variable domain reads KAGVTQTPRYLIKTRGQQVTLSCSPISGHRSVSWYQQTPGQGLQFLFEYFSETQRNKGNFPGRFSGRQFSNSRSEMNVSTLELGDSALYLCASSTNPNQDNSPLHFGNGTRLTVT.

This chain joins TRBV20-1 and TRBJ1-6; the D gene is possibly TRBD1 (5 bases). The germline CDR1 and CDR2 sequences are DFQATT and SNEGSKA (reference sequence). This CDR3 spans 16 amino acids. Trimming removed 2 bases from V and 6 bases from J, with 17 bases in between. CDR3 residues: CSARTPSGLSNSPLHF. The CDR3 DNA reads as TGCAGTGCTAGAACACCCTCGGGACTGAGTAATTCACCCCTCCACTTT.

The CDR3 sequence: CASSPTTYNYGYTF. The CDR3 DNA is TGTGCCAGCAGCCCGACGACCTATAACTATGGCTACACCTTC. The chain couples TRBV12-3 or TRBV12-4 to TRBJ1-2; no firm D call. CDR3 length equals 14 residues. With 6 bases removed from V and 1 base from J, the gap between germline ends came to 12 bases.

In regard to this clonotype: The junction does not match germline at one end; this may be a read error. The chain joins TRBV12-3 or TRBV12-4 to TRBJ2-3; D may be TRBD1 (6 bases). The CDR3 consists of 16 residues. The CDR3 sequence: CASSLRTAPSTATQYF. The CDR3 DNA follows: TGTGCCAGCAGTCTCCGGACAGCACCTAGCACAGCTACGCAGTATTTT.

This clonotype was detected only once. The genes are TRBV6-6 and TRBJ2-2, with D perhaps given as TRBD1 or TRBD2 (5 bases each). In germline, CDR1 is MNHNY, CDR2 SVGAGI (reference sequence). Trimming took off 0 bases at V and 1 base at J, with 12 bases between the two ends. This CDR3 region has 17 residues. As DNA, the CDR3 is TGTGCCAGCAGTTACTCGTTTCCAGGGAGGAACACCGGGGAGCTGTTTTTT. It yields the protein CASSYSFPGRNTGELFF.

This clonotype appeared many times. This rearrangement joins TRBV7-2 to TRBJ2-7, with D perhaps assigned TRBD1 or TRBD2 (5 bases each). The CDR3 consists of 17 residues. Germline values: CDR1 SGHTA, CDR2 FQGNSA. V was clipped by 5 bases and J by 7 bases, with 27 bases between them. DNA of the CDR3: TGTGCCAGCAGCGATGGGGACGCTTTAGCTGGTTACAATGAGCAGTACTTC. It is translated as CASSDGDALAGYNEQYF.

This clonotype has more than one count but fewer than ten. The chain links TRBV15 to TRBJ1-1; unclear D gene. V lost 3 bases to trimming and J lost 1 base, with 9 bases between them. The CDR3 extends over 14 amino acids. The germline V gene has CDR1 LNHNV and CDR2 YYDKDF (reference sequence). CDR3 in amino acids: CATSRGTENTEAFF. The CDR3 coding sequence is TGTGCCACCAGCAGGGGCACGGAGAACACTGAAGCTTTCTTT.

This chain joins TRBV29-1 and TRBJ2-7; TRBD1 matches 12 bases. This CDR3 contains 13 residues. The junction had 8 bases not matched to a gene; V was cut back by 8 bases and J by 6 bases. The V gene's germline CDR1 is SQVTM and CDR2 ANQGSEA. The CDR3 coding sequence is TGCAGCTCAGCCGGGACAGGGGGCGGCGAGCAGTACTTC. Its translation: CSSAGTGGGEQYF.

This clonotype was observed a handful of times. V usage is TRBV3-1 and J usage is TRBJ2-1, with TRBD2 matching over 9 bases. Germline CDR1 and CDR2: LGHDT and YNNKEL (reference sequence). J lost 4 bases, V lost 2 bases, and 3 bases had no gene match. The CDR3 extends over 15 amino acids. The CDR3 nucleotides are TGTGCCAGCAGCCAACAAGCGGGGGGTTACAATGAGCAGTTCTTC. This codes for CASSQQAGGYNEQFF.

Comment on this clonotype: The junction does not match germline at one end; this may be a read error. V gene TRBV6-1 combines with J gene TRBJ2-1; D assignment may be TRBD1 or TRBD2 (6 bases each). The CDR3 totals 15 residues. Germline values: CDR1 MNHNS, CDR2 SASEGT. DNA of the CDR3: TGTGCCGGCAGTGCGGAGGGGACAACCTACAATGAGCAGTTCTTC. This sequence encodes CAGSAEGTTYNEQFF.